The 20 T cell receptor beta chains presented below share a single source sample, sequenced in a study of blood T cells in healthy people across ages. Primed by a sample-barcoded 5' primer and a J-beta primer mix, a second PCR proceeded for about 6 to 11 cycles. TCRdb analysed the 5' RACE reads with MiXCR anew, one entry per CDR3 protein. The profile shows around 1,900,000 distinct CDR3 sequences, about 39% of them singletons. Sequenced sample: blood. Source of these receptors: a human donor in good health.

This clonotype was detected only a few times. One end of the junction does not line up with germline, which may come from a read error. The chain couples TRBV29-1 to TRBJ2-1; D perhaps matches TRBD1 (6 bases). The CDR3 is 13 residues long. The germline CDR1 and CDR2 sequences are SQVTM and ANQGSEA. The CDR3 DNA is TGCAACGTTGAACCCTCAGGGGTGAATGAGCAGTTCTTC. Residues: CNVEPSGVNEQFF.

In this sample, this clonotype turned up a few times. The chain is built from TRBV15 and TRBJ2-7; D tentatively reads TRBD1 or TRBD2 (5 bases each). Per germline, CDR1 LNHNV and CDR2 YYDKDF (reference sequence). The CDR3 runs to 15 residues. The V end lost 4 bases, the J end lost 2 bases, and 15 bases lay between the germline ends. CDR3 in amino acids: CATSIIPGTAYEQYF. DNA of the CDR3: TGTGCCACCAGCATTATTCCCGGGACGGCCTACGAGCAGTACTTC.

In its sample, this clonotype was seen a few times. The genes are TRBV7-6 and TRBJ2-3; 9 positions agree with TRBD2. There are 16 residues in the CDR3. Trimming at V came to 4 bases and at J to 5 bases, leaving 10 bases not matched to a gene. Per the germline V gene, CDR1 is SGHVS and CDR2 is FNYEAQ. CDR3: CASSSTAGGREDTQYF. The CDR3 DNA sequence: TGTGCCAGCAGCTCTACCGCGGGGGGGCGGGAAGATACGCAGTATTTT. The full variable domain, rest sourced from reference TRBV7-6 and TRBJ2-3, is GAGVSQSPRYKVTKRGQDVALRCDPISGHVSLYWYRQALGQGPEFLTYFNYEAQQDKSGLPNDRFSAERPEGSISTLTIQRTEQRDSAMYRCASSSTAGGREDTQYFGPGTRLTVL.

This clonotype was detected only a few times. The genes are TRBV6-6 and TRBJ2-1; D is uncertain. This CDR3 contains 16 residues. Germline V gene lookup returns CDR1 MNHNY and CDR2 SVGAGI (reference sequence). V lost 0 bases to trimming and J lost 0 bases, with 9 bases between them. This chain's CDR3 is CASSYSPPTSYNEQFF. In DNA, the CDR3 is TGTGCCAGCAGTTACTCGCCTCCTACCTCCTACAATGAGCAGTTCTTC.

This clonotype was detected a few times. This chain links TRBV7-8 with TRBJ2-5; D not certain. V lost 4 bases and J lost 5, with 17 bases in between. The CDR3 has 15 residues. Germline V gene lookup returns CDR1 SGHVS and CDR2 FQNEAQ. CDR3 nucleotide sequence: TGTGCCAGCAGCTCCCCTGGATCCAGTCGGGAGACCCAGTACTTC. Translating gives CASSSPGSSRETQYF.

The table lists this clonotype with a count of one. V gene TRBV18 combines with J gene TRBJ1-2; 7 bases line up with TRBD1. J lost 4 bases, V lost 0 bases, and 8 bases had no gene match. The CDR3 is made up of 16 amino acids. Germline CDR1 is KGHSH and CDR2 is LQKENI. The CDR3 nucleotides are TGTGCCAGCTCACCACCGAATCTCTCAGGGGGCTATGGCTACACCTTC. It yields the protein CASSPPNLSGGYGYTF.

This clonotype was seen only once. V is TRBV3-1 and J is TRBJ1-5, with 7 bases matching TRBD1. CDR1 and CDR2 (germline): LGHDT, YNNKEL (reference sequence). The V and J ends lost 0 bases and 5 bases, in that order; junction bases with no gene match: 4. CDR3 length: 15 amino acids. The CDR3 nucleotides read TGTGCCAGCAGCCAAGATCCCAGGGGGGATCAGCCCCAGCATTTT. Its translation is CASSQDPRGDQPQHF.

The rearrangement links TRBV3-1 to TRBJ2-7; tentatively, D is TRBD1 or TRBD2 (5 bases each). This CDR3 spans 15 amino acids. V was clipped by 1 base and J by 3 bases, with 13 bases between them. Germline assignment: CDR1 LGHDT and CDR2 YNNKEL (reference sequence). The CDR3 here is CASSQGPGRFYEQYF. CDR3 DNA: TGTGCCAGCAGCCAAGGGCCGGGACGGTTCTACGAGCAGTACTTC.

This clonotype came up many times. The V gene is TRBV24-1, the J gene TRBJ2-1; the D is unclear. The CDR3 is made up of 12 amino acids. The V end lost 6 bases, the J end lost 10 bases, and 12 bases lay between the germline ends. Per germline, CDR1 KGHDR and CDR2 SFDVKD. The CDR3 nucleotides read TGTGCCACCAGTTCCTCCCCTCGGGAGCAGTTCTTC. Protein sequence: CATSSSPREQFF.

This clonotype was found a few times. The chain uses TRBV20-1 and TRBJ2-5; perhaps TRBD1 as D (5 bases). This CDR3 spans 11 amino acids. The germline CDR1 and CDR2 sequences are DFQATT and SNEGSKA (reference sequence). V was clipped by 7 bases and J by 2 bases, with 8 bases between them. CDR3 region: CSGQNQETQYF. In nucleotides, the CDR3 is TGCAGTGGACAGAATCAAGAGACCCAGTACTTC.

In its sample, this clonotype was seen many times. V gene TRBV7-2 combines with J gene TRBJ2-7; D call uncertain. The germline V gene encodes CDR1 SGHTA and CDR2 FQGNSA. V lost 8 bases and J lost 0, with 8 bases in between. The CDR3 has 12 residues. CDR3 DNA: TGTGCCAGCCGAACGGCCTCCTACGAGCAGTACTTC. This gives the protein CASRTASYEQYF.

V gene TRBV5-1 combines with J gene TRBJ2-7; D might be TRBD1 (5 bases). Germline V CDR1 and CDR2: SGHRS, YFSETQ. Deletions cut 6 bases from V and 3 bases from J, with 16 bases between. The length of the CDR3 is 14 residues. The CDR3 region is CASKDEGRVYEQYF. DNA for the CDR3: TGCGCCAGCAAGGATGAAGGCAGGGTCTACGAGCAGTACTTC. Supplemented by reference TRBV5-1 and TRBJ2-7, the full variable domain reads KAGVTQTPRYLIKTRGQQVTLSCSPISGHRSVSWYQQTPGQGLQFLFEYFSETQRNKGNFPGRFSGRQFSNSRSEMNVSTLELGDSALYLCASKDEGRVYEQYFGPGTRLTVT.

Turning to this clonotype: Mismatch with germline at one junction end may stem from a read error. This sequence joins TRBV11-2 and TRBJ2-7; D not certain. The CDR3 covers 15 residues. CDR1 and CDR2 from the germline V gene are SGHAT and FQNNGV. The CDR3 sequence: CANSLAPGSSYEQYF. The CDR3 nucleotides are TGTGCCAACAGCTTAGCCCCGGGTAGCTCCTACGAGCAGTACTTC.

This clonotype was seen a handful of times. V is TRBV9 and J is TRBJ2-1; D gene ambiguous. Germline-derived CDR1 and CDR2 are SGDLS and YYNGEE. There are 15 residues in the CDR3. Trimming removed 7 bases from V and 2 bases from J, with 16 bases in between. The CDR3: CASSDGLSTYNEQFF. DNA for the CDR3: TGTGCCAGCTCGGACGGGCTCTCTACCTACAATGAGCAGTTCTTC.

This clonotype was detected many times. This clone may be a read error of a much larger clone one base away. The genes are TRBV28 and TRBJ2-7, with TRBD1 matching 10 bases. The CDR3 has 14 amino acids. Looked up from germline, CDR1 is MDHEN and CDR2 is SYDVKM. Unmatched junction bases numbered 3, after V lost 6 bases and J lost 1 base. The CDR3 DNA is TGTGCCAGCAGGTGGGACAGGGGTTCCTACGAGCAGTACTTC. Protein product: CASRWDRGSYEQYF.

The chain joins TRBV3-1 to TRBJ1-2; D not resolved. Germline V lookup: CDR1 LGHDT, CDR2 YNNKEL (reference sequence). This CDR3 comprises 15 residues. V was trimmed by 0 bases and J by 4 bases, leaving 12 bases between them. DNA of the CDR3: TGTGCCAGCAGCCAAGAGTTTTCCCCGGGCTATGGCTACACCTTC. Translation gives CASSQEFSPGYGYTF.

This clonotype was seen a few times. The V call is TRBV28, the J call TRBJ2-3, with D unresolved. V shed 8 bases and J shed 0 bases, with 21 bases lying between them. Germline CDR1 reads MDHEN; CDR2 reads SYDVKM. This CDR3 region has 17 residues. Written as DNA, the CDR3 is TGTGCCAGCTCCGTACCTTCACTGATATCTAGCACAGATACGCAGTATTTT. It codes for CASSVPSLISSTDTQYF.

In its sample, this clonotype was seen a few times. The rearrangement joins TRBV5-1 to TRBJ2-5, with TRBD1 identical over 10 bases. The length of the CDR3 is 15 residues. The V segment lost 4 bases and the J segment 3 bases; nucleotides outside the gene matches: 6. CDR1 and CDR2 (germline): SGHRS, YFSETQ. The CDR3 coding sequence is TGCGCCAGCAGCGTCACCGGGACAGGGGAAGAGACCCAGTACTTC. Its translation is CASSVTGTGEETQYF. The full variable domain, its missing parts supplied by reference TRBV5-1 and TRBJ2-5, is KAGVTQTPRYLIKTRGQQVTLSCSPISGHRSVSWYQQTPGQGLQFLFEYFSETQRNKGNFPGRFSGRQFSNSRSEMNVSTLELGDSALYLCASSVTGTGEETQYFGPGTRLLVL.

The chain joins TRBV4-2 to TRBJ2-1; D ambiguous. V was pared by 1 base and J by 8 bases, with 9 bases between. Germline lookup yields CDR1 LGHNA and CDR2 YNFKEQ. CDR3 length: 13 amino acids. The DNA of the CDR3 is TGTGCCAGCAGCCAAGCCAGCCGAGATGAGCAGTTCTTC. It encodes CASSQASRDEQFF.

The chain employs TRBV12-3 or TRBV12-4 and TRBJ1-3; D gene unclear. V lost 6 bases and J lost 2, with 11 bases in between. The CDR3 runs 14 residues. This CDR3 is CASSPTVPGNTIYF. CDR3 nucleotides: TGTGCCAGCAGCCCAACCGTACCTGGAAACACCATATATTTT.